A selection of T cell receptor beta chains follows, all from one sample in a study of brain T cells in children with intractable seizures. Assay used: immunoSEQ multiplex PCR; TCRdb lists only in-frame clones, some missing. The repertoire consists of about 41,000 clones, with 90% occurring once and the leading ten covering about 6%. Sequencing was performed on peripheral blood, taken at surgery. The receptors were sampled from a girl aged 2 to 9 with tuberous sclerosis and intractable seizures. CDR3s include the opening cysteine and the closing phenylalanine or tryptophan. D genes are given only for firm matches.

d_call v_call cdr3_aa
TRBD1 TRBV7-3 CASSLIARQGDSNEQFF
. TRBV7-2 CASSGPLNTEAFF
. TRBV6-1 CASSEAGTPTEAFF
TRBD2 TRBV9 CASSVGSSGATDTQYF
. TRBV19 CASSMGHEAFF
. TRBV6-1 CASSEGQPNQPQHF
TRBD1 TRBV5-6 CASTDLKGGQDNYGYTF
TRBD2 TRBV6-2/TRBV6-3 CASSYRGGPDTQYF
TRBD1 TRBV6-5 CASTGQGKRDEQYF
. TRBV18 CASSPAGAGTENTQYF
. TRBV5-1 CASSKDWEQYF
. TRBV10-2 CASSEDARGSGNTIYF